This is a list of T cell receptor beta chains from one sample in a study of T cells in Graves' hyperthyroidism and ophthalmopathy. TCRdb reanalysed the multiplex PCR reads using MiXCR and keeps one entry per CDR3 protein. The sample includes about 600,000 distinct CDR3 sequences, roughly 15% of them seen just once. Sequencing used blood. The receptors come from a woman aged 45-65 years with Graves' ophthalmopathy. Both conserved end residues are part of each CDR3.

J | V | CDR3
TRBJ2-2 | TRBV4-3 | CASSQDGLAGGTNTGELFF
TRBJ2-1 | TRBV20-1 | CSARDWRESYNEQFF
TRBJ2-1 | TRBV6-1 | CASRPTSGPLREQFF
TRBJ2-1 | TRBV6-1 | CASSVGLAGGFEQFF
TRBJ2-5 | TRBV19 | CASSGDHQETQYF
TRBJ2-7 | TRBV2 | CASRITGTGLYEQYF
TRBJ2-3 | TRBV18 | CASSPNSHLTDTQYF
TRBJ2-5 | TRBV11-2 | CASSQRLAGVETQYF
TRBJ1-1 | TRBV5-1 | CASSTLPRQGSEAFF
TRBJ2-7 | TRBV29-1 | CSVLGTGGYEQYF
TRBJ2-7 | TRBV20-1 | CSARSLGLAGAGEQYF
TRBJ2-3 | TRBV6-2/TRBV6-3 | CASSSLGLAGVPDTQYF
TRBJ2-3 | TRBV20-1 | CSAMREGRGDTQYF
TRBJ2-3 | TRBV25-1 | CASSQSRVGESTDTQYF
TRBJ2-2 | TRBV5-1 | CASSPRGGANTGELFF
TRBJ1-2 | TRBV19 | CAGSTSRTGGSGYTF
TRBJ2-5 | TRBV27 | CASRSGSGGWETQYF
TRBJ2-5 | TRBV27 | CASSRSGGSETQYF
TRBJ1-1 | TRBV7-2 | CASRETGTGWYTEAFF
TRBJ1-1 | TRBV6-2/TRBV6-3 | CASDSSHFMNTEAFF
TRBJ1-1 | TRBV6-1 | CASRNEWLRGEAFF
TRBJ1-1 | TRBV7-8 | CASSEYRGLNTEAFF
TRBJ2-5 | TRBV20-1 | CSAAGETQYF
TRBJ1-1 | TRBV7-9 | CASGGAAGTEAFF
TRBJ1-2 | TRBV6-6 | CASSYGLYGYTF
TRBJ2-7 | TRBV30 | CAWSVPGQGYEQYF
TRBJ2-7 | TRBV4-2 | CASSHLATDSYEQYF
TRBJ2-1 | TRBV20-1 | CSASFFILGAYNEQFF
TRBJ1-5 | TRBV19 | CASRGEIRNQPQHF
TRBJ2-5 | TRBV27 | CASTGRGEETQYF
TRBJ2-1 | TRBV7-9 | CASSLEPGQGANEQFF
TRBJ2-7 | TRBV6-2/TRBV6-3 | CASSPHGQGYEQYF
TRBJ2-2 | TRBV3-1 | CASSHPGYTGELFF
TRBJ2-4 | TRBV4-1 | CASSQTTSGLTKNIQYF
TRBJ1-5 | TRBV10-3 | CAISESPGPQNQPQHF
TRBJ2-1 | TRBV28 | CASTPRTSGRGKVADNEQFF
TRBJ2-5 | TRBV7-2 | CASSTDTRYQETQYF
TRBJ2-1 | TRBV19 | CASSIGANHNEQFF
TRBJ2-1 | TRBV5-1 | CASSLEPHGNEQFF
TRBJ2-4 | TRBV11-3 | CASSSAHEGQNIQYF
TRBJ2-2 | TRBV20-1 | CSARPGLAGPGELFF
TRBJ2-7 | TRBV5-1 | CASSVTSGRAGFYEQYF
TRBJ1-2 | TRBV11-2 | CASSLDLRVTF
TRBJ1-2 | TRBV12-3/TRBV12-4 | CASSLAASGTDGYTF
TRBJ2-5 | TRBV11-2 | CASSNYGTFQETQYF
TRBJ1-5 | TRBV12-3/TRBV12-4 | CASSLGHWQYNQPQHF
TRBJ1-3 | TRBV5-1 | CASRPDRPSSGNTIYF
TRBJ2-3 | TRBV4-3 | CASSQVSGRNTQYF
TRBJ1-5 | TRBV28 | CASSLNGRGLYQPQHF
TRBJ2-7 | TRBV2 | CASSERHEQYF
TRBJ2-1 | TRBV6-2/TRBV6-3 | CASSYPTEQFF
TRBJ1-5 | TRBV6-2/TRBV6-3 | CASSYRERGQPQHF